One and the same sample provided the 3 T cell receptor beta chains below, sequenced in a study of shared clonotypes between healthy human individuals. Repertoires were generated with immunoSEQ multiplex PCR, while TCRdb's copy carries only in-frame clones and drops some. The repertoire consists of about 2.3 million clones, with approximately 95% occurring once and the leading ten covering about 0.39%. Sequencing input: naive CD4+ T cells from PBMCs. This sample's subset: CD45RA+ positively selected. The receptors come from a man younger than 30 in good health. Some clones in this sample may be carry-over from other donors' samples.

This chain joins TRBV7-3 and TRBJ2-1; 10 bases map to TRBD1. V trimming: 5 bases; J trimming: 12 bases; junction bases outside the gene matches: 10. This CDR3 has 14 residues. Germline CDR1 is SGHTA and CDR2 is FQGTGA. The CDR3, as DNA: TGTGCCAGCAGCCTCACTACCGGGACAGGGGTGCAGTTCTTC. It specifies CASSLTTGTGVQFF.

This chain's CDR3 is CASSAGVGNTIYF. CDR3 nucleotides: TGTGCCAGCAGCGCAGGGGTTGGAAACACCATATATTTT. The chain has TRBV6-4 and TRBJ1-3, with D perhaps TRBD1 (6 bases). V was clipped by 6 bases and J by 3 bases, with 9 bases between them. The germline gives CDR1 MRHNA, CDR2 SNTAGT. The CDR3 extends over 13 amino acids.

The chain is built from TRBV18 and TRBJ2-2; 12 nucleotides align to TRBD1. Germline V gene data show CDR1 as KGHSH and CDR2 as LQKENI. The CDR3 runs 17 residues. V trimming: 5 bases; J trimming: 7 bases; junction bases outside the gene matches: 11. CDR3: CASSAGQGAVFGGELFF. The CDR3 nucleotides are TGTGCCAGCTCAGCGGGACAGGGGGCCGTCTTTGGCGGGGAGCTGTTTTTT.